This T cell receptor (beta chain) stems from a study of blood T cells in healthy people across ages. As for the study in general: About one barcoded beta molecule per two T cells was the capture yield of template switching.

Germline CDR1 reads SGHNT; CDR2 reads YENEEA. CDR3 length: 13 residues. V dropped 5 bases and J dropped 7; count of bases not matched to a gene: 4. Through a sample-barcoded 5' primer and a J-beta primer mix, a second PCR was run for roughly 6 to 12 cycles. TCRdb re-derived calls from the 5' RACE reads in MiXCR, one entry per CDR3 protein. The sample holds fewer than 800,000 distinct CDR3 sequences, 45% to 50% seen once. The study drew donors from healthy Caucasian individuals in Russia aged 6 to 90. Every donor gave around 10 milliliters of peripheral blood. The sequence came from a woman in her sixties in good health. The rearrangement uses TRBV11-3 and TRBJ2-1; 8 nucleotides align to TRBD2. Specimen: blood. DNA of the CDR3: TGTGCCAGCAGCACGGGACTAGTTAATGAGCAGTTCTTC. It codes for CASSTGLVNEQFF.